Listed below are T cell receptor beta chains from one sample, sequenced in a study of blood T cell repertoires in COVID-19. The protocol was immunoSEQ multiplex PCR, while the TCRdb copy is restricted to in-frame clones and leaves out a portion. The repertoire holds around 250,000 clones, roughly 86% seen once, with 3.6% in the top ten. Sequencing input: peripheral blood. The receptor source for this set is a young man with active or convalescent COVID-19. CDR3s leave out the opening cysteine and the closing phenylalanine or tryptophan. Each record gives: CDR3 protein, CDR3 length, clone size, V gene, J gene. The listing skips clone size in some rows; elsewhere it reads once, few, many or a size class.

SVGTSGSMDIQY	12	.	TRBV29-1	TRBJ2-4
ASRDYPQNTGELF	13	.	TRBV19	TRBJ2-2
ASSPGQGKETQY	12	.	TRBV6-6	TRBJ2-5
ASDGGANTEAF	11	.	TRBV2	TRBJ1-1
AWRGHFQETQY	11	.	TRBV30	TRBJ2-5
ASSQDIGGYYGYT	13	.	TRBV3-1/TRBV3-2	TRBJ1-2
ASTLAFSNQPQH	12	.	TRBV19	TRBJ1-5
ASSWIGETQY	10	.	TRBV11-2	TRBJ2-5
ASSYNYEQF	9	.	TRBV6-5	TRBJ2-1
ASSDNTKLPQH	11	.	TRBV7-2	TRBJ1-5
ASSEYGRELNEQF	13	.	TRBV25-1	TRBJ2-1
ASSLPPVETQY	11	.	TRBV7-9	TRBJ2-5
ASSGLAGGNNEQF	13	.	TRBV3-1/TRBV3-2	TRBJ2-1
AIGDSGDQPQH	11	.	TRBV10-3	TRBJ1-5
ASSFSEGSGGWDTQY	15	.	TRBV5-1	TRBJ2-3
ASSYRVTNEKLF	12	.	TRBV18	TRBJ1-4
ASSLAGIYEQY	11	few	TRBV5-5	TRBJ2-7
ASSLIVYPLGRF	12	.	TRBV5-6	TRBJ2-1
ASSLDLRSNYGYT	13	.	TRBV11-2	TRBJ1-2
ASSHSLAGGDEQF	13	.	TRBV3-1/TRBV3-2	TRBJ2-1
ASSPDRGNYGYT	12	.	TRBV7-9	TRBJ1-2
ASSQPSGHPVKAF	13	.	TRBV28	TRBJ1-1
SASSSGTDTQY	11	.	TRBV20-1	TRBJ2-3
ASSESGTGGSYEQY	14	.	TRBV10-2	TRBJ2-7
ANLGANRTLSYEQY	14	.	TRBV5-1	TRBJ2-7
ASSLAQGLEAF	11	.	TRBV7-8	TRBJ1-1
ATSRDNWGQGRGNTIY	16	.	TRBV15	TRBJ1-3
ASSSRPRQEETQY	13	.	TRBV5-1	TRBJ2-5
ASSQVYLNTEAF	12	.	TRBV3-1/TRBV3-2	TRBJ1-1
AWSVAYNSPLH	11	.	TRBV30	TRBJ1-6
ASSGSFGDSNQPQH	14	.	TRBV19	TRBJ1-5
ASSSGTGLSQF	11	.	TRBV6-5	TRBJ2-1
ASSMEITGELF	11	.	TRBV7-7	TRBJ2-2
ASSLGAGPPPAY	12	.	TRBV11-2	TRBJ2-5
ASSYQLANTEAF	12	.	TRBV7-6	TRBJ1-1
ASSKFGQGRNTIY	13	.	TRBV5-4	TRBJ1-3
ASSAPPRNTIY	11	.	TRBV5-4	TRBJ1-3
ASSVRAENYGYT	12	.	TRBV9	TRBJ1-2
ASQVSGRVSYNEQF	14	.	TRBV5-1	TRBJ2-1
ASSFVGMGAQKKDTGELF	18	.	TRBV28	TRBJ2-2
ASSTNRLISGNTIY	14	few	TRBV9	TRBJ1-3
AIRDRDRDSPLH	12	.	TRBV10-3	TRBJ1-6
ASSPKGRPTNYGYT	14	.	TRBV27	TRBJ1-2
ASSSAGPNEKLF	12	once	TRBV28	TRBJ1-4
ASSVSSGPYEQY	12	.	TRBV11-3	TRBJ2-7
ASNSGDIPGYEQY	13	once	TRBV6-5	TRBJ2-7
ASSLGWTSGRTEETQY	16	.	TRBV5-6	TRBJ2-5
SVEGVLGNEQF	11	.	TRBV29-1	TRBJ2-1
AWSYRGPEAF	10	.	TRBV30	TRBJ1-1
ASSESGKGSAETQY	14	.	TRBV25-1	TRBJ2-5
ASSHRTSAYNLLYNEQF	17	.	TRBV2	TRBJ2-1